The T cell receptor (beta chain) described here comes from a study of T-cell memory formation after mild COVID-19. In the study overall: Clusters of TCRs were largely donor specific.

The authors produced TCR alpha and TCR beta cDNA libraries with sample barcodes and UMIs by 5'RACE using constant-segment primers. From the 5' RACE reads, TCRdb called clonotypes with MiXCR, one entry per CDR3 protein. The sample holds approximately 240,000 distinct CDR3 sequences; 16% are singletons and the top ten take approximately 3.5%. This clonotype was seen more than once but under ten times. The antigen is not known. Germline V gene lookup returns CDR1 MNHNY and CDR2 SVGAGI (reference sequence). The CDR3 runs to 14 residues. V was clipped by 4 bases and J by 2 bases; unmatched bases: 4. General observations from the study: Nothing showed for sure that second-wave clones peaking on day 37 were SARS-CoV-2 specific.

The TCR was taken from a man aged 18-30 years who had mild COVID-19 (a few samples of this study predate the infection). Cell type and time point are not known. Sequences were obtained from PBMCs or a T cell subset sorted from them (not recorded which). The rearrangement uses TRBV6-6 and TRBJ2-5; 7 bases line up with TRBD1. CDR3 DNA sequence: TGTGCCAGCAGTTCCGGACAGGCGCAAGAGACCCAGTACTTC. It translates to CASSSGQAQETQYF.